This T cell receptor beta chain appears in the sequencing data of a study of cytomegalovirus exposure and HLA in healthy donors. Study summary: The same platform was used for the 100 to 150 validation repertoires and the roughly 600 first-cohort repertoires, a later analysis reported.

General study points: Cytomegalovirus status was reportedly diagnosed by the classifier with high sensitivity and specificity. Most TCR sequences were rare, but some public TCRs occurred in many donors.

A word on this clone: Its antigen is undetermined.

TCRdb's copy holds only in-frame clones and misses some; the assay was immunoSEQ multiplex PCR. In the table there are 55,000 to 80,000 clones, 85% to 95% of which are singletons. The donors were in the roughly 130-subject validation cohort, distinct from the roughly 700-subject first cohort. This CDR3 contains 16 residues. The germline V gene encodes CDR1 SGHAT and CDR2 FQNNGV. The V and J ends lost 5 bases and 6 bases, in that order; junction bases with no gene match: 15. The sequenced sample consisted of PBMCs. The clonotype originates from a man between 18 and 35 years old in good health and CMV-seronegative. The chain has TRBV11-2 and TRBJ2-7; 8 bases fit TRBD2. CDR3 nucleotide sequence: TGTGCCAGCAGCCCCACCCCCGGGGGGGTTCAGGGCGAGCAGTACTTC. It translates to CASSPTPGGVQGEQYF.